This record looks at one T cell receptor beta chain sequence and its context. The CDR3 length is 14 residues. V dropped 0 bases and J dropped 10 bases, with 15 bases sitting between them. Germline CDR1 and CDR2: LGHDT and YNNKEL (reference sequence). The data stem from a study of T cell responses to AZD1222 COVID-19 vaccine. The table came from immunoSEQ multiplex PCR; TCRdb's copy has only in-frame clones and leaves some out. The sample consists of 110,000 to 150,000 clones, approximately 93% of them appearing once. V gene TRBV3-1 (or the pseudogene TRBV3-2) combines with J gene TRBJ1-1, with D perhaps TRBD1 (5 bases). This TCR was recovered from an adult in good health. Here the sequenced sample was peripheral blood, taken on day 0 of MenACWY control vaccination. DNA of the CDR3: TGTGCCAGCAGCCAAGACCTCAGGGTAGGTTCAGCTTTCTTT. Amino acid sequence: CASSQDLRVGSAFF.